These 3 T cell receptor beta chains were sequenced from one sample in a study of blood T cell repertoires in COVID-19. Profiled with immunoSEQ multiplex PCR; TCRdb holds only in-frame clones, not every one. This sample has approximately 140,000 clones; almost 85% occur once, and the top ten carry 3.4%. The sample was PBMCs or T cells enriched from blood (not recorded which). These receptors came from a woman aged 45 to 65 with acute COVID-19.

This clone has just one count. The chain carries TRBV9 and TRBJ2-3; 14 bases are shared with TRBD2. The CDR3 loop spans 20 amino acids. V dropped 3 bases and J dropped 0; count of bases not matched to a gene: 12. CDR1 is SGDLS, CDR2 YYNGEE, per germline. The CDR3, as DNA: TGTGCCAGCAGCGCCTCTAAGCGACTAGCGGGAGGGTTTAGCACAGATACGCAGTATTTT. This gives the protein CASSASKRLAGGFSTDTQYF.

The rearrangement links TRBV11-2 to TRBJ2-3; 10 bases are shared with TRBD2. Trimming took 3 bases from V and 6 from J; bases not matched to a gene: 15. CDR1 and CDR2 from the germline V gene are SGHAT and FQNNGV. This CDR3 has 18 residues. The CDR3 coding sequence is TGTGCCAGCAGCTTCCCCGCCGAATCTAGCGGGAGATCGGATACGCAGTATTTT. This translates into CASSFPAESSGRSDTQYF. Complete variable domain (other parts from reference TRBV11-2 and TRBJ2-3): EAGVAQSPRYKIIEKRQSVAFWCNPISGHATLYWYQQILGQGPKLLIQFQNNGVVDDSQLPKDRFSAERLKGVDSTLKIQPAKLEDSAVYLCASSFPAESSGRSDTQYFGPGTRLTVL.

The CDR3 is CASSVFRNTEAFF. The CDR3 DNA follows: TGTGCCAGCAGCGTTTTCCGGAACACTGAAGCTTTCTTT. The rearrangement joins TRBV11-2 to TRBJ1-1; D is ambiguous. CDR1 and CDR2 (germline): SGHAT, FQNNGV. The CDR3 contains 13 residues. Trimming stripped 5 bases from V and 1 base from J, with 8 bases between.